This is a list of T cell receptor beta chains from one sample in a study of human T cells and chemical hapten exposure. TCRdb reanalysed the RACE reads using MiXCR and keeps one entry per CDR3 protein. The sample holds some 200,000 distinct CDR3 sequences, nearly 30% seen once. The starting material was whole blood, obtained in connection with sensitization to the hapten diphenylcyclopropenone (DPC). Receptors were obtained from a woman aged 25 to 39 with alopecia areata. Some clones in this sample may be carry-over from other donors' samples. Both conserved end residues are part of each CDR3. D genes are given only for firm matches. Expanded clones get a size class; other rows say once, few or many, or leave the size out.

many	TRBJ2-7	.	TRBV20-1	CSASNRDPYEQYF	TGCAGTGCTAGTAACAGGGACCCCTACGAGCAGTACTTC
.	TRBJ2-2	TRBD1	TRBV5-1	CASSWDGQGATGELFF	TGCGCCAGCAGCTGGGACGGACAGGGGGCGACGGGGGAGCTGTTTTTT
few	TRBJ2-2	TRBD1	TRBV29-1	CSAGQDRTGELFF	TGCAGCGCTGGACAGGACAGGACCGGGGAGCTGTTTTTT
few	TRBJ1-1	TRBD1	TRBV7-3	CASSLGTGGEAFF	TGTGCCAGCAGCTTAGGGACAGGGGGTGAAGCTTTCTTT
.	TRBJ2-7	.	TRBV6-1	CASSHRDTIYEQYF	TGTGCCAGCAGTCACCGGGACACGATCTACGAGCAGTACTTC
few	TRBJ1-6	.	TRBV28	CASGTTGLNSPLHF	TGTGCCAGCGGGACGACAGGACTTAATTCACCCCTCCACTTT
.	TRBJ2-1	.	TRBV4-3	CASSQDRGKRAGGNEQFF	TGCGCCAGCAGCCAAGATAGGGGAAAACGGGCAGGAGGCAATGAGCAGTTCTTC
.	TRBJ1-1	.	TRBV30	CAWSPTWGYLTEAFF	TGTGCCTGGAGTCCCACGTGGGGCTACCTCACTGAAGCTTTCTTT
few	TRBJ2-1	.	TRBV1	CTSSRGTSGVYNEQFF	TGCACCAGCAGCCGGGGGACTAGCGGGGTTTACAATGAGCAGTTCTTC
.	TRBJ2-7	TRBD2	TRBV28	CASSLSGGPTYEQYF	TGTGCCAGCAGTCTCTCGGGAGGGCCCACATACGAGCAGTACTTC
few	TRBJ2-2	TRBD1	TRBV7-2	CASSLGQGGAGELFF	TGTGCCAGCAGCTTAGGACAGGGGGGCGCCGGGGAGCTGTTTTTT
.	TRBJ1-2	.	TRBV9	CASSPHEGTYQGYTF	TGTGCCAGCAGCCCCCACGAGGGGACATATCAAGGCTACACCTTC
.	TRBJ2-5	TRBD2	TRBV20-1	CSASGLAGAETQYF	TGCAGTGCTAGCGGACTAGCGGGGGCAGAGACCCAGTACTTC
few	TRBJ1-2	.	TRBV5-5	CASRSESAGYGYTF	TGTGCCAGCAGGTCAGAATCCGCGGGCTATGGCTACACCTTC
.	TRBJ1-6	.	TRBV28	CASSFATTNTYNSPLHF	TGTGCCAGCAGTTTCGCCACGACGAACACCTATAATTCACCCCTCCACTTT
few	TRBJ1-4	TRBD1	TRBV5-6	CASSLDEAGGAEKLFF	TGTGCCAGCAGCTTGGATGAGGCAGGGGGTGCTGAAAAACTGTTTTTT
.	TRBJ2-1	.	TRBV5-1	CASSSSPQYNEQFF	TGCGCCAGCAGCTCGAGCCCCCAATACAATGAGCAGTTCTTC
.	TRBJ2-5	.	TRBV20-1	CSARDGRAGETQYF	TGCAGTGCTAGAGATGGACGGGCTGGCGAGACCCAGTACTTC
few	TRBJ2-1	TRBD1	TRBV4-3	CASSQAVGTGHEQFF	TGCGCCAGCAGCCAAGCCGTCGGGACAGGGCATGAGCAGTTCTTC
.	TRBJ2-3	.	TRBV20-1	CSARPGTSTDTQYF	TGCAGTGCTAGGCCGGGAACTAGCACAGATACGCAGTATTTT
.	TRBJ2-7	TRBD2	TRBV5-6	CASSWTGLAKDYEQYF	TGTGCCAGCAGCTGGACGGGACTAGCAAAGGACTACGAGCAGTACTTC
few	TRBJ2-1	TRBD1	TRBV4-3	CASSQHPGTGVGNEQFF	TGCGCCAGCAGCCAACATCCCGGGACAGGGGTTGGGAATGAGCAGTTCTTC
.	TRBJ2-3	.	TRBV7-2	CASSLGKADTQYF	TGTGCCAGCAGCTTAGGAAAGGCAGATACGCAGTATTTT
.	TRBJ1-1	.	TRBV6-5	CASRSVDTEAFF	TGTGCCAGCCGCAGCGTCGACACTGAAGCTTTCTTT
few	TRBJ2-2	TRBD1	TRBV10-3	CAISERRTGDTGELFF	TGTGCCATCAGTGAGCGACGGACAGGGGACACCGGGGAGCTGTTTTTT